Below, 9 T cell receptor beta chains from the same sample are listed, as sequenced in a study of OX40 agonist ivuxolimab in advanced cancers. The table came from immunoSEQ multiplex PCR; TCRdb's copy has only in-frame clones and leaves some out. This sample carries some 80,000 clones, about 90% of them seen once, and the ten largest clones take approximately 3%. The sequencing used CD4+ or CD8+ T cells sorted from blood, collected in a trial of the OX40 agonist ivuxolimab. Receptors originate from an adult with an advanced solid tumor such as melanoma, head and neck, liver or kidney cancer.

The V gene is TRBV2, the J gene TRBJ1-5; 7 positions match TRBD1. CDR3 size: 13 residues. Germline V gene sequence: CDR1 SNHLY, CDR2 FYNNEI. The V gene end was trimmed by 6 bases and the J gene end by 3 bases; junction bases not matched to a gene: 2. CDR3 amino acids: CASRTGTNQPQHF. DNA of the CDR3: TGTGCCAGCAGGACAGGGACCAATCAGCCCCAGCATTTT.

J is TRBJ1-3 and V is TRBV6-6, with TRBD1 identical over 8 bases. The length of the CDR3 is 14 residues. Unmatched junction bases numbered 4, after V lost 6 bases and J lost 3 bases. Germline V gene data show CDR1 as MNHNY and CDR2 as SVGAGI (reference sequence). The CDR3 nucleotides are TGTGCCAGCAGCCTGGACAGGGTTGGAAACACCATATATTTT. Translation: CASSLDRVGNTIYF.

The V call is TRBV5-6, the J call TRBJ2-7; D perhaps matches TRBD2 (6 bases). From germline, CDR1 is SGHDT and CDR2 YYEEEE. The V gene lost 0 bases and the J gene lost 2 bases, with 12 bases spanning the gap. This CDR3 region has 15 residues. The CDR3 nucleotides read TGTGCCAGCAGCTTGGTGGAGGGTTCAGCCTACGAGCAGTACTTC. Its translation is CASSLVEGSAYEQYF. Using reference TRBV5-6 and TRBJ2-7 for the parts outside the CDR3, the full variable domain is DAGVTQSPTHLIKTRGQQVTLRCSPKSGHDTVSWYQQALGQGPQFIFQYYEEEERQRGNFPDRFSGHQFPNYSSELNVNALLLGDSALYLCASSLVEGSAYEQYFGPGTRLTVT.

CDR3 amino acids: CAWSRLNGGGADTQYF. The DNA for the CDR3 is TGTGCCTGGAGCCGACTTAACGGGGGTGGAGCAGATACGCAGTATTTT. The V call is TRBV30, the J call TRBJ2-3, with a weak D call TRBD2 (6 bases). CDR1 GTSNPN and CDR2 SVGIG come from the germline V gene (reference sequence). The CDR3 runs 16 residues. V was shortened by 3 bases and J by 4 bases, with 20 bases between the two germline ends.

Within the sample, this clone is medium-sized. The rearrangement links TRBV6-5 to TRBJ1-4; D gene unclear. The germline V gene has CDR1 MNHEY and CDR2 SVGAGI. The CDR3 contains 13 residues. The ends were cut back, 2 bases at V and 5 bases at J, with 6 bases in the middle. Here the CDR3 DNA reads TGTGCCAGCAGTTACAGGCCCAATGAAAAACTGTTTTTT. Translating it yields CASSYRPNEKLFF.

The chain carries TRBV5-1 and TRBJ2-5, with 12 bases that match TRBD2. The J segment lost 7 bases and the V segment lost 4 bases, leaving 8 bases of the junction unmatched. Germline CDR1 is SGHRS and CDR2 is YFSETQ. This CDR3 has 15 amino acids. CDR3 DNA sequence: TGCGCCAGCAGCGAGACTAGCGGGAGCCAGGGGACCCAGTACTTC. It codes for CASSETSGSQGTQYF. Looking up the rest from reference TRBV5-1 and TRBJ2-5 gives the full variable domain: KAGVTQTPRYLIKTRGQQVTLSCSPISGHRSVSWYQQTPGQGLQFLFEYFSETQRNKGNFPGRFSGRQFSNSRSEMNVSTLELGDSALYLCASSETSGSQGTQYFGPGTRLLVL.

On this clone itself: The germline gene is not matched at one end of the junction; a read error may be the cause. This chain connects TRBV28 to TRBJ1-1; maybe TRBD1 (6 bases). There are 13 residues in the CDR3. Germline CDR1 is MDHEN and CDR2 is SYDVKM. In nucleotides, the CDR3 is TGTGCCAGCAGACAGGGCCTGAATACTGAAGCTTTCTTT. Translated: CASRQGLNTEAFF.

This chain links TRBV6-1 with TRBJ2-5; 9 bases map to TRBD1. This CDR3 has 15 amino acids. Germline CDR1 MNHNS, CDR2 SASEGT. The V and J ends lost 8 bases and 0 bases, in that order; junction bases with no gene match: 7. The CDR3 DNA follows: TGTGCCAGCCGGGACAGGGAATCTTACCAAGAGACCCAGTACTTC. Amino acids: CASRDRESYQETQYF.

This sequence joins TRBV5-8 and TRBJ2-6; maybe TRBD1 (5 bases). V dropped 0 bases and J dropped 2 bases, with 9 bases sitting between them. The CDR3 length is 16 residues. Germline CDR1 and CDR2: SGHTS and YDEGEE. CDR3 sequence reads: CASSLVRAPGANVLTF. Written as DNA, the CDR3 is TGTGCCAGCAGCTTGGTCAGGGCACCTGGGGCCAACGTCCTGACTTTC.